This TCR beta chain was sequenced during a study of cytomegalovirus exposure and HLA in healthy donors. General study results and limits: Presence/absence analyses assumed roughly uniform sequencing depth across donors. Among TCR beta chains, those listed as cytomegalovirus-associated numbered fewer than 200.

It was with 60 Vbeta and 13 Jbeta primers that the PCR ran. Profiled with immunoSEQ multiplex PCR; TCRdb holds only in-frame clones, not every one. Seen here are approximately 120,000 clones, 70% to 85% observed once, and the top ten hold approximately 11%. Comment on this clone: Its antigen remains unknown.

This TCR was sampled from a man aged 35 to 55 in good health and CMV-seropositive. The sample taken for sequencing was PBMCs.

DNA for the CDR3: TGCGCCAGCAGCGGGAGACTAGCGGGGGACACAGAGACCCAGTACTTC. It codes for CASSGRLAGDTETQYF. The chain has TRBV5-1 and TRBJ2-5, with TRBD2 matching over 12 bases. The germline V gene encodes CDR1 SGHRS and CDR2 YFSETQ. The CDR3 consists of 16 residues. The J segment lost 4 bases and the V segment lost 4 bases, leaving 8 bases of the junction unmatched.